Presented here are 19 T cell receptor beta chains from one specimen sequenced in a study of cytomegalovirus exposure and HLA in healthy donors. The data were produced by immunoSEQ multiplex PCR, yet TCRdb's version contains in-frame clones alone and is incomplete. The table records about 120,000 clones, approximately 87% of them present only once. The sequenced material came from PBMCs. The receptors derive from a woman aged 18 to 35 in good health and CMV-seropositive.

This clone showed up just a few times. This chain connects TRBV28 to TRBJ2-1; the D gene is possibly TRBD2 (6 bases). CDR1 and CDR2 from the germline V gene are MDHEN and SYDVKM. The V and J ends lost 6 bases and 12 bases respectively, with 15 bases between them. This CDR3 comprises 12 residues. The CDR3 region is CASRIRGTRQFF. CDR3 DNA: TGTGCCAGCAGAATACGGGGGACCCGGCAGTTCTTC.

In its sample, this clone was seen once. This chain connects TRBV5-1 to TRBJ2-3; D perhaps matches TRBD2 (8 bases). Germline-derived CDR1 and CDR2 are SGHRS and YFSETQ. The CDR3 covers 15 residues. The V and J ends lost 4 bases and 4 bases respectively, with 16 bases between them. The CDR3 DNA is TGCGCCAGCAGCCGGGGGGGTACAGGGGCAGATACGCAGTATTTT. Encoded protein: CASSRGGTGADTQYF.

CDR3 in DNA: TGTGCCAGCAGCAGAAGAGCGGGGTCCTACGAGCAGTACTTC. The encoded protein is CASSRRAGSYEQYF. The V call is TRBV6-5, the J call TRBJ2-7, with TRBD2 matching over 7 bases. CDR3 length: 14 amino acids. Germline V gene data show CDR1 as MNHEY and CDR2 as SVGAGI. V lost 6 bases and J lost 1; bases outside the gene matches: 6.

Turning to this clone: Other nucleotide sequences in the sample specify the same CDR3. The chain carries TRBV7-9 and TRBJ1-2; D unresolved. This CDR3 has 13 amino acids. Looked up from germline, CDR1 is SEHNR and CDR2 is FQNEAQ (reference sequence). The V and J ends lost 1 base and 2 bases respectively, with 5 bases between them. The CDR3 reads CASSLGQNYGYTF. As DNA, the CDR3 is TGTGCCAGCAGCTTAGGGCAGAACTATGGCTACACCTTC.

The V call is TRBV11-1, the J call TRBJ1-5; D ambiguous. The V and J ends lost 1 base and 9 bases respectively, with 10 bases between them. From germline, CDR1 is SGHAT and CDR2 FQDESV (reference sequence). This CDR3 is built from 13 residues. Written as DNA, the CDR3 is TGTGCCAGCAGCTTAGTTCCGGGGTGGCCCCAGCATTTT. It is translated as CASSLVPGWPQHF. Together with reference TRBV11-1 and TRBJ1-5, the CDR3 gives the full variable domain: EAEVAQSPRYKITEKSQAVAFWCDPISGHATLYWYRQILGQGPELLVQFQDESVVDDSQLPKDRFSAERLKGVDSTLKIQPAELGDSAMYLCASSLVPGWPQHFGDGTRLSIL.

CDR3 bases: TGTGCCAGCGCCTCACAGCCTTCCTCCTACGAGCAGTACTTC. Translating gives CASASQPSSYEQYF. The chain combines TRBV27 with TRBJ2-7; D gene uncertain. Germline V gives CDR1 MNHEY, CDR2 SMNVEV (reference sequence). V was cut by 8 bases and J by 0 bases, with 14 bases left in between. The CDR3 covers 14 residues.

The CDR3 sequence: CASGGYSNQPQHF. In DNA form, the CDR3 reads TGTGCCAGCGGAGGCTATAGCAATCAGCCCCAGCATTTT. This chain uses TRBV6-5 with TRBJ1-5; D ambiguous. In germline, CDR1 is MNHEY, CDR2 SVGAGI. The CDR3 loop spans 13 amino acids. V was shortened by 8 bases and J by 0 bases, with 8 bases between the two germline ends.

The chain carries TRBV7-8 and TRBJ2-7, with 8 bases identical to TRBD2. CDR1 and CDR2 (germline): SGHVS, FQNEAQ. Trimming took 3 bases from V and 1 from J; bases not matched to a gene: 2. This CDR3 comprises 14 residues. The CDR3 DNA is TGTGCCAGCAGCTTGGGCGGGGGGTCCTACGAGCAGTACTTC. It codes for CASSLGGGSYEQYF.

The chain links TRBV6-5 to TRBJ1-2, with D perhaps TRBD1 (5 bases). V was pared by 1 base and J by 4 bases, with 13 bases between. CDR3 length: 15 residues. CDR1 is MNHEY and CDR2 is SVGAGI in the germline V gene. The CDR3 DNA reads as TGTGCCAGCAGTTACTTTCCAGGGTGGGTCTATGGCTACACCTTC. Its translation: CASSYFPGWVYGYTF.

The CDR3 region is CASSPATRPDTQYF. CDR3 bases: TGTGCCAGCAGCCCAGCGACTCGCCCCGATACGCAGTATTTT. The chain joins TRBV9 to TRBJ2-3, with D unclear. The CDR3 totals 14 residues. Trimming left V 4 bases short and J 6 bases short, with 15 bases between. Germline CDR1 SGDLS, CDR2 YYNGEE.

This sequence joins TRBV18 and TRBJ2-7; 13 bases are shared with TRBD2. The CDR3 has 19 residues. After removal of 1 base from V and 6 bases from J, the junction contained 15 bases not matched to a gene. Per germline, CDR1 KGHSH and CDR2 LQKENI. The CDR3 nucleotides are TGTGCCAGCTCACCACGTTCGGGACTAGCGGGAAACGGAGGTTTCGAGCAGTACTTC. Amino acids: CASSPRSGLAGNGGFEQYF.

J is TRBJ2-3 and V is TRBV11-3, with D possibly matching TRBD1 (6 bases). V shed 3 bases and J shed 3 bases, with 10 bases lying between them. Germline CDR1 SGHNT, CDR2 YENEEA. The CDR3 consists of 14 residues. This CDR3 is CASSFQQGTDTQYF. CDR3 DNA sequence: TGTGCCAGCAGCTTCCAACAGGGTACAGATACGCAGTATTTT.

The chain employs TRBV4-1 and TRBJ1-1; D remains ambiguous. The V end lost 0 bases, the J end lost 7 bases, and 9 bases lay between the germline ends. The germline gives CDR1 MGHRA, CDR2 YSYEKL. The CDR3 covers 13 residues. The CDR3 sequence is CASSQDPKSEAFF. CDR3 DNA: TGCGCCAGCAGCCAAGATCCCAAGAGTGAAGCTTTCTTT.

The V call is TRBV7-9, the J call TRBJ2-3; 7 bases are shared with TRBD1. The length of the CDR3 is 19 residues. Trimming at V came to 6 bases and at J to 2 bases, leaving 20 bases not matched to a gene. CDR1 and CDR2 (germline): SEHNR, FQNEAQ (reference sequence). The DNA of the CDR3 is TGTGCCAGCAGTCCTACGATAACGGGACAGCCAACATTCACAGATACGCAGTATTTT. This encodes CASSPTITGQPTFTDTQYF.

This clone is a singleton in its sample. The chain employs TRBV13 and TRBJ1-3, with D maybe TRBD1 (5 bases). This CDR3 contains 15 residues. V was shortened by 5 bases and J by 0 bases, with 11 bases between the two germline ends. Germline V gives CDR1 PRHDT, CDR2 FYEKMQ (reference sequence). The CDR3 reads CASSTYRISGNTIYF. The CDR3 DNA reads as TGTGCCAGCAGCACATACAGGATCTCTGGAAACACCATATATTTT.

This clone came up once. The CDR3 DNA sequence: TGTGCCAGCTTAGGGGGGAGGGTAAACACCGGGGAGCTGTTTTTT. The encoded protein is CASLGGRVNTGELFF. The chain joins TRBV11-2 to TRBJ2-2; possible D gene TRBD2, 7 bases. Trimming shortened V by 8 bases and J by 2 bases, and 15 bases separated the two germline ends. Germline lookup yields CDR1 SGHAT and CDR2 FQNNGV. The CDR3 length is 15 residues.

The chain employs TRBV11-3 and TRBJ2-7; 7 nucleotides match TRBD2. CDR1 and CDR2 from the germline V gene are SGHNT and YENEEA. The V segment lost 5 bases and the J segment 0 bases; nucleotides outside the gene matches: 4. The CDR3 runs to 14 residues. The CDR3 nucleotides read TGTGCCAGCAGCCTTAGCGGGTTCTCCTACGAGCAGTACTTC. Encoded protein: CASSLSGFSYEQYF.

The J gene is TRBJ1-2, the V gene TRBV11-2; 8 bases fit TRBD1. Germline CDR1 SGHAT, CDR2 FQNNGV. This CDR3 comprises 17 residues. The J segment lost 6 bases and the V segment lost 0 bases, leaving 12 bases of the junction unmatched. This chain's CDR3 is CASSLEPLTGAHHGYTF. The CDR3, as DNA: TGTGCCAGCAGCTTAGAGCCCCTGACAGGGGCTCATCATGGCTACACCTTC.

The chain couples TRBV4-2 to TRBJ2-3; 7 nucleotides match TRBD1. This CDR3 has 15 residues. V trimming: 4 bases; J trimming: 0 bases; junction bases outside the gene matches: 4. The germline V gene has CDR1 LGHNA and CDR2 YNFKEQ. Here the CDR3 reads CASSPGTASTDTQYF. CDR3 nucleotide sequence: TGTGCCAGCAGCCCCGGGACAGCTAGCACAGATACGCAGTATTTT.